The 18 T cell receptor beta chains reported below all come from one sample, sequenced in a study of memory CD4+ T cells and cytomegalovirus serostatus (dated by TCRdb to between 2018 and 2020). Single viable CD3+CD4+CD8-CD45RO+ cells were sorted as memory CD4+ T cells on a FACSAria II. The library was made by the immunoSEQ multiplex PCR assay. TCRdb stores this immuneACCESS table with in-frame sequences only. Part of the clones is absent; in the studies checked, under half of the shortfall reflects unresolved V genes, and no reason is known for the rest. In this sample the table shows tens of thousands of clones, 65% to 80% of which occur a single time. The ten largest clones add up to 0.63% of the sample. The sequencing input was memory CD4+ T cells from blood. Every receptor here comes from an adult in good health and CMV-seronegative. Some clones in this sample may be carry-over from other donors' samples.

This rearrangement joins TRBV11-3 to TRBJ2-1; D gene uncertain. The CDR3 contains 12 residues. Trimming shortened V by 0 bases and J by 7 bases, and 4 bases separated the two germline ends. Germline lookup yields CDR1 SGHNT and CDR2 YENEEA. The CDR3 region has the DNA TGTGCCAGCAGCTTAGAGGGGAATGAGCAGTTCTTC. This translates into CASSLEGNEQFF.

To note about this clone: The junction and the germline gene differ at one end; a read error may be behind it. V and J are TRBV27 and TRBJ1-1; D not certain. CDR3 length: 14 residues. CDR1 MNHEY and CDR2 SMNVEV come from the germline V gene (reference sequence). The CDR3 spells CASRLSMPNTEAFF. DNA of the CDR3: TGTGCCAGCAGGTTATCTATGCCGAACACTGAAGCTTTCTTT.

The chain has TRBV11-3 and TRBJ1-4; TRBD1 agrees at 7 bases. Germline V lookup: CDR1 SGHNT, CDR2 YENEEA. The CDR3 is made up of 15 amino acids. V dropped 0 bases and J dropped 8; count of bases not matched to a gene: 6. The CDR3 reads CASSLEGDSGEKLFF. Written as DNA, the CDR3 is TGTGCCAGCAGCTTAGAAGGGGACAGCGGAGAAAAACTGTTTTTT. The full variable domain, rest sourced from reference TRBV11-3 and TRBJ1-4, is EAGVVQSPRYKIIEKKQPVAFWCNPISGHNTLYWYLQNLGQGPELLIRYENEEAVDDSQLPKDRFSAERLKGVDSTLKIQPAELGDSAVYLCASSLEGDSGEKLFFGSGTQLSVL.

The genes are TRBV18 and TRBJ2-3; D is undetermined. Germline lookup yields CDR1 KGHSH and CDR2 LQKENI. Trimming pared 3 bases from V and 0 bases from J, leaving 13 bases between. The CDR3 length is 16 residues. CDR3 loop: CASSPTSQSSTDTQYF. The CDR3 region has the DNA TGTGCCAGCTCACCTACGTCTCAATCTAGCACAGATACGCAGTATTTT.

This chain connects TRBV30 to TRBJ1-5; unclear D gene. The germline V and J ends were trimmed by 4 bases and 0 bases, with 10 bases remaining between them. Germline CDR1 and CDR2: GTSNPN and SVGIG (reference sequence). This CDR3 comprises 14 residues. This chain's CDR3 is CAWMERYSNQPQHF. In DNA form, the CDR3 reads TGTGCCTGGATGGAGCGTTATAGCAATCAGCCCCAGCATTTT.

V usage is TRBV5-4 and J usage is TRBJ2-4; the D is unclear. CDR3 length: 15 residues. V lost 1 base and J lost 9, with 17 bases in between. Per germline, CDR1 SGHNT and CDR2 YYREEE (reference sequence). This chain's CDR3 is CASSLKTDGVGIQYF. In DNA, the CDR3 is TGTGCCAGCAGCTTGAAAACCGATGGGGTTGGCATTCAGTACTTC.

This rearrangement joins TRBV5-1 to TRBJ2-3; 12 bases fit TRBD2. CDR3 length: 16 amino acids. The V gene end was trimmed by 3 bases and the J gene end by 2 bases; junction bases not matched to a gene: 4. Germline CDR1 is SGHRS and CDR2 is YFSETQ. The CDR3 protein is CASSSRTSGNTDTQYF. The DNA for the CDR3 is TGCGCCAGCAGCTCCAGGACTAGCGGGAACACAGATACGCAGTATTTT. The whole variable domain, filled in from reference TRBV5-1 and TRBJ2-3, reads KAGVTQTPRYLIKTRGQQVTLSCSPISGHRSVSWYQQTPGQGLQFLFEYFSETQRNKGNFPGRFSGRQFSNSRSEMNVSTLELGDSALYLCASSSRTSGNTDTQYFGPGTRLTVL.

The chain is built from TRBV11-1 and TRBJ1-2, with 8 positions matching TRBD1. The length of the CDR3 is 15 residues. After removal of 5 bases from V and 1 base from J, the junction contained 6 bases not matched to a gene. Germline V lookup: CDR1 SGHAT, CDR2 FQDESV (reference sequence). CDR3 DNA: TGTGCCAGCAGCGACAGACAGGGGTTTAACTATGGCTACACCTTC. This gives the protein CASSDRQGFNYGYTF.

The V gene is TRBV7-2, the J gene TRBJ2-7; perhaps D is TRBD1 or TRBD2 (5 bases each). Germline values: CDR1 SGHTA, CDR2 FQGNSA. V lost 1 base and J 7 bases, leaving 11 bases between the germline ends. This CDR3 region has 13 residues. CDR3 residues: CASSLGGTGEQYF. In nucleotides, the CDR3 is TGTGCCAGCAGCTTAGGAGGGACGGGAGAGCAGTACTTC.

The chain has TRBV21-1 and TRBJ1-2. TRBV21-1 is marked as a pseudogene. This CDR3 is built from 13 residues. CDR3 coding DNA: TGTGCCAGCAGCTCGACGGCTAAGTGCGGCTACACCTTC. It encodes CASSSTAKCGYTF.

This clone has a single count. One junction end disagrees with the germline gene, perhaps due to a read error. This chain links TRBV7-7 with TRBJ2-5; the D gene is possibly TRBD2 (6 bases). Per the germline V gene, CDR1 is SSHAT and CDR2 is FNYEAQ (reference sequence). The length of the CDR3 is 15 residues. CDR3 protein: CASSQGGSREETQYF. For the CDR3, the DNA is TGTGCTAGCAGCCAAGGAGGGAGCAGAGAAGAGACCCAGTACTTC.

This clone was counted only a few times. J is TRBJ2-7 and V is TRBV27; TRBD1 matches at 9 bases. Trimming at V came to 5 bases and at J to 2 bases, leaving 7 bases not matched to a gene. The CDR3 has 15 residues. Germline V gene data show CDR1 as MNHEY and CDR2 as SMNVEV (reference sequence). CDR3 residues: CASSMAGQGPYEQYF. The CDR3 bases are TGTGCCAGCAGTATGGCGGGACAGGGCCCCTACGAGCAGTACTTC.

This chain connects TRBV29-1 to TRBJ2-3; tentatively, D is TRBD1 (5 bases). The CDR3 has 13 residues. The germline V and J ends were trimmed by 6 bases and 0 bases, with 10 bases remaining between them. In germline, CDR1 is SQVTM, CDR2 ANQGSEA. CDR3 DNA: TGCAGCGTAAGGGGCAGAAGCACAGATACGCAGTATTTT. Translated, it gives CSVRGRSTDTQYF.

DNA of the CDR3: TGTGCCAGCACCAGGGTTGGAGAGACCCAGTACTTC. Amino acids: CASTRVGETQYF. This chain connects TRBV7-2 to TRBJ2-5; perhaps TRBD1 as D (5 bases). The germline V gene has CDR1 SGHTA and CDR2 FQGNSA. Between the trimmed V and J ends, which lost 7 bases and 4 bases, there was a span of 10 bases. This CDR3 has 12 residues.

This chain links TRBV20-1 with TRBJ1-1, with D perhaps matching TRBD1 (6 bases). V shed 6 bases and J shed 7 bases, with 12 bases lying between them. The CDR3 runs 11 residues. The germline V gene has CDR1 DFQATT and CDR2 SNEGSKA (reference sequence). CDR3 sequence: CSATGQIEAFF. The DNA for the CDR3 is TGCAGTGCAACCGGACAGATTGAAGCTTTCTTT.

The chain is built from TRBV29-1 and TRBJ1-2, with a possible D match to TRBD1 (6 bases). Per germline, CDR1 SQVTM and CDR2 ANQGSEA. CDR3 length: 12 amino acids. Trimming took 4 bases from V and 4 from J, leaving 10 bases between them. The CDR3 loop is CSVAGVVYGYTF. For the CDR3, the DNA is TGCAGCGTTGCAGGGGTGGTCTATGGCTACACCTTC.

V gene TRBV7-9 combines with J gene TRBJ1-5; no clear D gene. V lost 6 bases and J lost 4, with 7 bases in between. The CDR3 spans 12 residues. Germline values: CDR1 SEHNR, CDR2 FQNEAQ (reference sequence). The CDR3 spells CASSLPNQPQHF. In DNA, the CDR3 is TGTGCCAGCAGTCTTCCGAATCAGCCCCAGCATTTT.

The rearrangement uses TRBV19 and TRBJ1-4; 7 positions match TRBD1. CDR3 length: 13 amino acids. V was clipped by 9 bases and J by 3 bases; unmatched bases: 4. Germline values: CDR1 LNHDA, CDR2 SQIVND (reference sequence). CDR3 sequence: CASTGQSNEKLFF. The CDR3 region has the DNA TGTGCCAGCACGGGACAGTCTAATGAAAAACTGTTTTTT.